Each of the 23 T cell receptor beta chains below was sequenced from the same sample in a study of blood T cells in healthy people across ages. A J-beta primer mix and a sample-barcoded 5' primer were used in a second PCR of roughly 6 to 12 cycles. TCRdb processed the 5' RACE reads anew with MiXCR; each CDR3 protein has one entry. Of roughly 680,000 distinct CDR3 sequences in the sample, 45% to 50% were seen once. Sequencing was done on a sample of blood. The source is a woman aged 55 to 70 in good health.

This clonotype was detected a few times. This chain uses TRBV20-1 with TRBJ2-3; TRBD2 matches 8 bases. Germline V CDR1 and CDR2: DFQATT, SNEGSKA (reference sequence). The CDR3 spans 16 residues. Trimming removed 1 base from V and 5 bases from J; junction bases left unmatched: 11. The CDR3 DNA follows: TGCAGTGCTAGAGGGTCCCTCGGGAGGGTAGAAGATACGCAGTATTTT. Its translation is CSARGSLGRVEDTQYF.

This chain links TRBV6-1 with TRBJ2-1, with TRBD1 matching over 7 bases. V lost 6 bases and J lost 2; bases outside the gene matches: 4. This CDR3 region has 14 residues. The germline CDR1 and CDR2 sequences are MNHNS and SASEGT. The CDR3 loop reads CASRSGGTYNEQFF. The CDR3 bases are TGTGCCAGCAGGTCAGGGGGAACCTACAATGAGCAGTTCTTC.

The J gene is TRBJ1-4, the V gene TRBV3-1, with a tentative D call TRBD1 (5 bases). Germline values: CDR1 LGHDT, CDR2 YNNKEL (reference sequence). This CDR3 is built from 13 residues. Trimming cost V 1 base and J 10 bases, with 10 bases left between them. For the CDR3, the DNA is TGTGCCAGCAGCCAAGGAGGGGCCAGAAAACTGTTTTTT. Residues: CASSQGGARKLFF.

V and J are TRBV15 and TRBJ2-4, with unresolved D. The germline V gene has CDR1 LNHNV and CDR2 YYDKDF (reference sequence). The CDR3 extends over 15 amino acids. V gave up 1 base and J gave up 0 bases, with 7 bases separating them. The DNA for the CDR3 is TGTGCCACCAGCAGAGCAACGATAGCCAAAAACATTCAGTACTTC. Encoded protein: CATSRATIAKNIQYF.

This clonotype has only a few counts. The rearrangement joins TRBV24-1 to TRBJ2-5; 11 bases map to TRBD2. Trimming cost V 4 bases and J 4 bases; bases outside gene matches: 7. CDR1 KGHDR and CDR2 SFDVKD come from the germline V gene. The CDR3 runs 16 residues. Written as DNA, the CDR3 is TGTGCCACCAGTGACCTATCCGGGACTAGCGGAGAGACCCAGTACTTC. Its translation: CATSDLSGTSGETQYF.

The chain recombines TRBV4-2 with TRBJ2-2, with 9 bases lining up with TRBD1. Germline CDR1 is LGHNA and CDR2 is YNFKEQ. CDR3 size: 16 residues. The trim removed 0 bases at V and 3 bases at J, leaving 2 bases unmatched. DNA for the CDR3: TGTGCCAGCAGCCAAGATACAGGGGGCTACACCGGGGAGCTGTTTTTT. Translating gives CASSQDTGGYTGELFF.

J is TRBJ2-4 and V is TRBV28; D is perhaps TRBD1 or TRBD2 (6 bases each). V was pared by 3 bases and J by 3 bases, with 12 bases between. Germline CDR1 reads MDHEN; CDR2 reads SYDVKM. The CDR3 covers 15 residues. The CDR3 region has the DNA TGTGCCAGCAGTTTCCTAGGGGGAGGCAAAAACATTCAGTACTTC. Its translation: CASSFLGGGKNIQYF.

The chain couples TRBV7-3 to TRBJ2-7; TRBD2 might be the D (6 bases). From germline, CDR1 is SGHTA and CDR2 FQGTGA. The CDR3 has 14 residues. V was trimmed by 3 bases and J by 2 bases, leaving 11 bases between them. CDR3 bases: TGTGCCAGCAGCTTCAATAGCGGACCCTACGAGCAGTACTTC. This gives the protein CASSFNSGPYEQYF. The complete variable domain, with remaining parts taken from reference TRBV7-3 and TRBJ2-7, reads GAGVSQTPSNKVTEKGKYVELRCDPISGHTALYWYRQSLGQGPEFLIYFQGTGAADDSGLPNDRFFAVRPEGSVSTLKIQRTERGDSAVYLCASSFNSGPYEQYFGPGTRLTVT.

CDR3 sequence (DNA): TGTGCCAGCAGTTGGCTAGCGGGGGCCCCGGGCACAGATACGCAGTATTTT. It translates to CASSWLAGAPGTDTQYF. The rearrangement uses TRBV12-3 or TRBV12-4 and TRBJ2-3; 10 positions match TRBD2. The CDR3 contains 17 residues. The V and J ends lost 4 bases and 1 base, in that order; junction bases with no gene match: 8.

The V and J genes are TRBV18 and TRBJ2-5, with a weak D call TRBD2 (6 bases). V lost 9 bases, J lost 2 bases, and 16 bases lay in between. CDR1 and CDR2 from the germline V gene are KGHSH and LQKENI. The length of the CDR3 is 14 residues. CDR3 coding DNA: TGTGCCAGTACCTCGGGGGTCGGTCAAGAGACCCAGTACTTC. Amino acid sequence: CASTSGVGQETQYF. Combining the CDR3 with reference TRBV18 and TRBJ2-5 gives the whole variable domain NAGVMQNPRHLVRRRGQEARLRCSPMKGHSHVYWYRQLPEEGLKFMVYLQKENIIDESGMPKERFSAEFPKEGPSILRIQQVVRGDSAAYFCASTSGVGQETQYFGPGTRLLVL.

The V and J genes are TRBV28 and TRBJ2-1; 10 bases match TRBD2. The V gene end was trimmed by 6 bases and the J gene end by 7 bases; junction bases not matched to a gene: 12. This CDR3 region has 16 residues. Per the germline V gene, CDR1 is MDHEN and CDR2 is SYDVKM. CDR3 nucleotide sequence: TGTGCCAGCAGGCTCACTACTAGCGGGATAAGTAATGAGCAGTTCTTC. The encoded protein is CASRLTTSGISNEQFF.

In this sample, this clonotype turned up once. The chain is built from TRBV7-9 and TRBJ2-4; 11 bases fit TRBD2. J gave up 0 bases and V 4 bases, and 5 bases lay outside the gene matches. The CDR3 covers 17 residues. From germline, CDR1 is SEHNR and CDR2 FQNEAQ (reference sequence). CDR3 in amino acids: CASSWRTSGLAKNIQYF. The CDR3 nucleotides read TGTGCCAGCAGCTGGCGGACTAGCGGGTTAGCCAAAAACATTCAGTACTTC.

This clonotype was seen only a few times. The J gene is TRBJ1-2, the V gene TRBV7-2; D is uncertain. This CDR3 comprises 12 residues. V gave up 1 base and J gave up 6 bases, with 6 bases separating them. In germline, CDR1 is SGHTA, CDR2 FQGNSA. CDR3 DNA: TGTGCCAGCAGCTTAGGACCGGATGGCTACACCTTC. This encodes CASSLGPDGYTF.

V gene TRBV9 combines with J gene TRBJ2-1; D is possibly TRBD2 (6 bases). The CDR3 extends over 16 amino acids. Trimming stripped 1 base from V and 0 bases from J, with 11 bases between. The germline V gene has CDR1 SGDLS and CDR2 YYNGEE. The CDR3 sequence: CASSVMVEGSYNEQFF. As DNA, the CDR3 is TGTGCCAGCAGCGTAATGGTGGAGGGCTCCTACAATGAGCAGTTCTTC.

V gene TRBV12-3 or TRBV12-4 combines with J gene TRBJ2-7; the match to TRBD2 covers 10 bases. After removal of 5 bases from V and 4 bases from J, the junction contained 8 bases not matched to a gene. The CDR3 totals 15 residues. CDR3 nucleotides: TGTGCCAGCAGTCGGAGGGCTAGCGGGAGTTACGAGCAGTACTTC. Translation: CASSRRASGSYEQYF.

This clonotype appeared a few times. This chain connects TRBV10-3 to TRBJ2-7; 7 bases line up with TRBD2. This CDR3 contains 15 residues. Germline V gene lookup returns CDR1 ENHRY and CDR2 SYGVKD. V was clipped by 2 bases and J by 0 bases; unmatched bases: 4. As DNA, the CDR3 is TGTGCCATCAGTGAGGCAGGGAGGGACTCCTACGAGCAGTACTTC. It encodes CAISEAGRDSYEQYF.

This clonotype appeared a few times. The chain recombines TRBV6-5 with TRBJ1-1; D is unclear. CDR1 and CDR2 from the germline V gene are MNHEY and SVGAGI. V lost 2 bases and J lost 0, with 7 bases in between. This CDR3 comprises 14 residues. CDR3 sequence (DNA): TGTGCCAGCAGTTACCGGGGTGTGAACACTGAAGCTTTCTTT. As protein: CASSYRGVNTEAFF.

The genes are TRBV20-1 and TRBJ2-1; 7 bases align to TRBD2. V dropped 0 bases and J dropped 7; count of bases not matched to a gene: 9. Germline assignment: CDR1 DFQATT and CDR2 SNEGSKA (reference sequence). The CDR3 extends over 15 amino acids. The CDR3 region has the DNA TGCAGTGCTAGAGATAGAGCGGGGCCCCCTAATGAGCAGTTCTTC. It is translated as CSARDRAGPPNEQFF.

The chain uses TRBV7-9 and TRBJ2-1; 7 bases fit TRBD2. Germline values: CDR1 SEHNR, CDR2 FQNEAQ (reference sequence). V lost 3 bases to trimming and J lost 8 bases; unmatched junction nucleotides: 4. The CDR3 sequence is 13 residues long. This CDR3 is CASSLSGLDEQFF. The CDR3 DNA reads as TGTGCCAGCAGCTTGAGCGGACTAGATGAGCAGTTCTTC.

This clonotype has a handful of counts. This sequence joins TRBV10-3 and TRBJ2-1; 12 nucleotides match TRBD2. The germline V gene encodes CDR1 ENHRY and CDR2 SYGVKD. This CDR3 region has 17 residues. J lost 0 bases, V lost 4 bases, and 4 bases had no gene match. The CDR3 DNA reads TGTGCCATCAGTGTTAGGGGACTAGCGGGCTCCTACAATGAGCAGTTCTTC. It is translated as CAISVRGLAGSYNEQFF.

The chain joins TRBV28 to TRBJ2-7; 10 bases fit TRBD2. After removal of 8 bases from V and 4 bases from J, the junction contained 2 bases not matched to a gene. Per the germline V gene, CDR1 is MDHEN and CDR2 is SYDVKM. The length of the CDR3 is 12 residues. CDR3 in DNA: TGTGCCAGCTTACTAGCGGGGTACGAGCAGTACTTC. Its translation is CASLLAGYEQYF.

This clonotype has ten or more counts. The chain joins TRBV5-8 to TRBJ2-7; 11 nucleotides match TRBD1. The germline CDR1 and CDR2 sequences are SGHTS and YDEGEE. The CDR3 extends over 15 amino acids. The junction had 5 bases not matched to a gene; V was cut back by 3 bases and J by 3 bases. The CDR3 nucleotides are TGTGCCAGCAGCTGGGGGACAGGGGGTTTCTACGAGCAGTACTTC. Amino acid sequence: CASSWGTGGFYEQYF.

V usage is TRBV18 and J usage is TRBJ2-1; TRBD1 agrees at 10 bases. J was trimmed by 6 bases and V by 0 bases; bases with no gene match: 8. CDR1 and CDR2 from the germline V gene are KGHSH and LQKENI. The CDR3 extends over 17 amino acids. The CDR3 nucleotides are TGTGCCAGCTCACCACCGTCCCGGGACAGGGGAGCCAATGAGCAGTTCTTC. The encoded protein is CASSPPSRDRGANEQFF. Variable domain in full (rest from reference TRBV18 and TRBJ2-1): NAGVMQNPRHLVRRRGQEARLRCSPMKGHSHVYWYRQLPEEGLKFMVYLQKENIIDESGMPKERFSAEFPKEGPSILRIQQVVRGDSAAYFCASSPPSRDRGANEQFFGPGTRLTVL.